This T cell receptor (beta chain) was captured in a study of shared clonotypes between healthy human individuals. The wider study: Sampling drew on donors who were a couple of women and a few men aged 18 to 49. Three plates were used per donor for CD4 naive, three for CD4 memory, two for CD8 naive and one for CD8 memory. Findings of the study overall: Larger richness was generally estimated for naive than memory subsets.

Libraries were prepared by immunoSEQ multiplex PCR; TCRdb keeps only in-frame clonotypes and omits some of them. Of 550,000 to 700,000 clones listed, about 80% are singletons. In its sample, this clone was seen once. Its specificity is unknown. Partitioning of CD4+ cells yielded a CD45RA+ naive subset and a CD45RA-negative memory subset. The ends were cut back, 4 bases at V and 8 bases at J, with 11 bases in the middle. CDR3 length equals 12 residues. Germline assignment: CDR1 MGHRA and CDR2 YSYEKL. The TCR sequence derives from a woman in her 30s in good health. Sequenced: memory CD4+ T cells sorted from blood. Subset of the sample: CD45RA-negative fraction. This chain uses TRBV4-1 with TRBJ1-2, with D perhaps TRBD1 (5 bases). CDR3 sequence: CASSLAQGGYTF. The CDR3 coding sequence is TGCGCCAGCAGCCTCGCCCAGGGAGGCTACACCTTC.